The clone carrying this T cell receptor beta chain was found a few times. This specimen belongs to a study of prognosis after radiotherapy for stage I lung cancer. Genomic DNA was the source, and TCR beta CDR3 was amplified from it by two-round multiplex PCR. Gene-specific TRBV and TRBJ primers were used in PCR round one. MiXCR was run by TCRdb on the multiplex PCR reads, yielding one entry per CDR3 protein. The sample records around 26,000 distinct CDR3 sequences, 40% to 55% being singletons. Per the germline V gene, CDR1 is SQVTM and CDR2 is ANQGSEA. V shed 7 bases and J shed 4 bases, with 16 bases lying between them. This CDR3 has 13 residues.

The rearrangement uses TRBV29-1 and TRBJ1-1, with D hard to call. The sequence derives from a donor of 50 years or more with non-small cell lung cancer. The specimen was PBMCs, collected before or after stereotactic body radiation therapy (not recorded which). CDR3 coding DNA: TGCAGCGGATTGAGGTGTGAGGGCACTGAAGCTTTCTTT. Amino acids: CSGLRCEGTEAFF.